This TCR beta chain was captured in a study of response to subunit inactivated influenza vaccine. This clonotype was seen more than once but under ten times. TCRdb processed the RT-PCR reads anew with MiXCR; each CDR3 protein has one entry. The sample lists some 600,000 distinct CDR3 sequences, 11% to 15% occurring once. Trimming left V 2 bases short and J 8 bases short, with 9 bases between. CDR1 and CDR2 (germline): MNHNY, SVGAGI (reference sequence). The CDR3 covers 12 residues. This specimen consisted of PBMCs from blood, obtained around 14 days before vaccination. This receptor was taken from a man aged 50 to 60 who received an inactivated influenza vaccine. This chain uses TRBV6-6 with TRBJ1-2; TRBD1 is a possible D gene (5 bases). This CDR3 reads CASSYGGVGYTF. CDR3 bases: TGTGCCAGCAGTTACGGGGGTGTCGGCTACACCTTC.